The clone carrying this T cell receptor beta chain was seen once. The data stem from a study of blood T cell repertoires in COVID-19. This CDR3 has 18 residues. J lost 1 base, V lost 6 bases, and 17 bases had no gene match. Germline assignment: CDR1 MNHEY and CDR2 SMNVEV (reference sequence). Using immunoSEQ multiplex PCR, the repertoire was profiled, and TCRdb retains in-frame clones only, with some absent. The sample lists 150,000 to 200,000 clones; approximately 93% were seen once. Enrollment of patients from Seattle took place during active infection, with longitudinal follow-up. This clonotype originated in an older woman with COVID-19, enrolled during active disease. The gene calls are TRBV27 and TRBJ2-5; the match to TRBD1 covers 7 bases. Sequencing used peripheral blood. DNA for the CDR3: TGTGCCAGCAGCTCCCGTCCCCTACAGGGGTCGGGCCAAGAGACCCAGTACTTC. Translating it yields CASSSRPLQGSGQETQYF.